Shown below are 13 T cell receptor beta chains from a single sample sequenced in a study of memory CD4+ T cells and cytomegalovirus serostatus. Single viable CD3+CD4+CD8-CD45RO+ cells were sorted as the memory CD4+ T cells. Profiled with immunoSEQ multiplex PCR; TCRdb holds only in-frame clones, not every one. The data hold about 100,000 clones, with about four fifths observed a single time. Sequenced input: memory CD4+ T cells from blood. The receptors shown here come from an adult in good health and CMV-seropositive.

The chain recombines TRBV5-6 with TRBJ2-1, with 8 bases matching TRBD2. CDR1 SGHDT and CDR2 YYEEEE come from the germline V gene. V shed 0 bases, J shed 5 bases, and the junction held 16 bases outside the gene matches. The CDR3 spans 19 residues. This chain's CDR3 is CASSLDDRFFGRVHNEQFF. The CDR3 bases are TGTGCCAGCAGCTTGGACGACCGATTTTTCGGGAGGGTCCACAATGAGCAGTTCTTC. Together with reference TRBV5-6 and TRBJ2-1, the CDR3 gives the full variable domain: DAGVTQSPTHLIKTRGQQVTLRCSPKSGHDTVSWYQQALGQGPQFIFQYYEEEERQRGNFPDRFSGHQFPNYSSELNVNALLLGDSALYLCASSLDDRFFGRVHNEQFFGPGTRLTVL.

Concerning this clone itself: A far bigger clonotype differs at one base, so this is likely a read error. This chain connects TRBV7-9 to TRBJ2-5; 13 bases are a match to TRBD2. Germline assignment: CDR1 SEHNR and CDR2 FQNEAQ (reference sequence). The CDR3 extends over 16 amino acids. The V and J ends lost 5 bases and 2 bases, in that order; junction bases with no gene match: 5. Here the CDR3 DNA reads TGTGCCAGCAGCAGGGGACTAGCGGGACGGCAAGAGACCCAGTACTTC. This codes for CASSRGLAGRQETQYF.

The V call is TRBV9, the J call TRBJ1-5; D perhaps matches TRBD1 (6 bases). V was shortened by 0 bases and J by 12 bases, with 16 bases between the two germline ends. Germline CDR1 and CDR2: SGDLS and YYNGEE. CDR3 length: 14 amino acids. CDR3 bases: TGTGCCAGCAGCGTAGACGGCAGGGGCTTCTTCCAGCATTTT. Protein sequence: CASSVDGRGFFQHF.

Here the CDR3 reads CASSRQGDYKNIQYF. In DNA, the CDR3 is TGTGCCAGCTCACGACAGGGGGACTACAAAAACATTCAGTACTTC. The chain links TRBV18 to TRBJ2-4, with 9 positions matching TRBD1. V was clipped by 4 bases and J by 3 bases; unmatched bases: 4. Germline V gives CDR1 KGHSH, CDR2 LQKENI. This CDR3 comprises 15 residues.

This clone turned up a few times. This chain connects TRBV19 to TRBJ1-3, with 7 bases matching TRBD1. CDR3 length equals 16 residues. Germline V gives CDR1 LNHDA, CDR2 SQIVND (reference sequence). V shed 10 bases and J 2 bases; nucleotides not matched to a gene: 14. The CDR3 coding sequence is TGTGCCACCGGCACGTCGACAGGGTCAACTGGAAACACCATATATTTT. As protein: CATGTSTGSTGNTIYF.

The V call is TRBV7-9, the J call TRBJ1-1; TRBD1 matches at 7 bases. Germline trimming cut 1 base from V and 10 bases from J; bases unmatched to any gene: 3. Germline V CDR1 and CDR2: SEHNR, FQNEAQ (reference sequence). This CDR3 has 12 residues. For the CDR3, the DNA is TGTGCCAGCAGCTTAGGGACAGGATCAGCTTTCTTT. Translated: CASSLGTGSAFF.

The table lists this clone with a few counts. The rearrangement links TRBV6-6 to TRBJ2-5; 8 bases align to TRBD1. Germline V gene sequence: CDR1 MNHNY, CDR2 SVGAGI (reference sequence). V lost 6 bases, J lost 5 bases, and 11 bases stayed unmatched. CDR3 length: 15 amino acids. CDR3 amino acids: CASRTTRTGQETQYF. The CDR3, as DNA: TGTGCCAGCAGGACGACGAGGACAGGGCAGGAGACCCAGTACTTC.

CDR3 amino acids: CASTVGQGKTEAFF. As DNA, the CDR3 is TGTGCCAGCACCGTTGGACAGGGGAAGACTGAAGCTTTCTTT. The chain links TRBV2 to TRBJ1-1, with TRBD1 identical over 9 bases. The CDR3 has 14 amino acids. Germline loops: CDR1 SNHLY, CDR2 FYNNEI. Unmatched junction bases numbered 8, after V lost 7 bases and J lost 5 bases.

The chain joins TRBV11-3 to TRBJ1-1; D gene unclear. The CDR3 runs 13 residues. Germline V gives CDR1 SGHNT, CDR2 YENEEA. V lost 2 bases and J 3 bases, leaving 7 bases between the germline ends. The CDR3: CASSLRRDTEAFF. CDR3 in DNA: TGTGCCAGCAGCTTACGGAGAGACACTGAAGCTTTCTTT.

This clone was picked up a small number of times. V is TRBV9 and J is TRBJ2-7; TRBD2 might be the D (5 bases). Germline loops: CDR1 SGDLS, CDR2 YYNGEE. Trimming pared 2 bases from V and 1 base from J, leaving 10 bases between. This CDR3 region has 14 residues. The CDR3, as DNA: TGTGCCAGCAGCGTCTCGGACTTGTCCTACGAGCAGTACTTC. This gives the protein CASSVSDLSYEQYF.

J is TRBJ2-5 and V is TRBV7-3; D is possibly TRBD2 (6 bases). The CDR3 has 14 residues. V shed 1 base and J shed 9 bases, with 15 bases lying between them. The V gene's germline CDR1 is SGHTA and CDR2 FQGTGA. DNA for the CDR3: TGTGCCAGCAGCTTAATCTACGGGAGCGGTCCCCAGTACTTC. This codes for CASSLIYGSGPQYF.

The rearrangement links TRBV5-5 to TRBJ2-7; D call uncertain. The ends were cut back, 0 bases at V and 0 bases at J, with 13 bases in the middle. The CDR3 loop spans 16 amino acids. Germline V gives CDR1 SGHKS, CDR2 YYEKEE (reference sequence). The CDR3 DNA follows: TGTGCCAGCAGCTTGGCCCCAGCGATCAGCTCCTACGAGCAGTACTTC. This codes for CASSLAPAISSYEQYF. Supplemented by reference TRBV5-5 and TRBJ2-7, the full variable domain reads DAGVTQSPTHLIKTRGQQVTLRCSPISGHKSVSWYQQVLGQGPQFIFQYYEKEERGRGNFPDRFSARQFPNYSSELNVNALLLGDSALYLCASSLAPAISSYEQYFGPGTRLTVT.

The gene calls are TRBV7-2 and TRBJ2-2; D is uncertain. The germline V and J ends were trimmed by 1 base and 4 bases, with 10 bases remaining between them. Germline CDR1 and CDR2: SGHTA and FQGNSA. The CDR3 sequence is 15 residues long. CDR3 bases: TGTGCCAGCAGCTTAGTTCGGCAGAGCACCGGGGAGCTGTTTTTT. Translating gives CASSLVRQSTGELFF.